Shown below are 4 T cell receptor beta chains from a single sample sequenced in a study of blood T cells in healthy people across ages. A sample-barcoded 5' primer and a J-beta primer mix were used in a second PCR of about 7 to 12 cycles. TCRdb reprocessed the 5' RACE reads via MiXCR and lists one record per CDR3 protein. Of 1.5 million to 2 million distinct CDR3 sequences detected, approximately 28% appear once; the ten largest clones hold about 8%. Sequencing was done on a sample of blood. These receptors were taken from a woman aged 30 to 39 in good health.

The V and J genes are TRBV3-1 and TRBJ2-6; D not resolved. The CDR3 has 14 residues. V was pared by 1 base and J by 4 bases, with 5 bases between. Germline V gene data show CDR1 as LGHDT and CDR2 as YNNKEL (reference sequence). Written as DNA, the CDR3 is TGTGCCAGCAGCCAAGCGGAGGGGGCCAACGTCCTGACTTTC. Protein: CASSQAEGANVLTF.

This rearrangement joins TRBV29-1 to TRBJ2-3; no clear D. The germline V gene encodes CDR1 SQVTM and CDR2 ANQGSEA. V was clipped by 6 bases and J by 3 bases, with 16 bases between them. This CDR3 contains 14 residues. CDR3 DNA: TGCAGCGTCCACCGGCGGTTAGCAACAGATACGCAGTATTTT. Protein product: CSVHRRLATDTQYF.

The rearrangement joins TRBV5-1 to TRBJ2-1; TRBD2 agrees at 8 bases. Losses at the gene ends were 0 bases for V and 8 bases for J; bases not matched to a gene: 10. CDR3 length: 16 residues. Germline loops: CDR1 SGHRS, CDR2 YFSETQ. Written as DNA, the CDR3 is TGCGCCAGCAGCTTGGGCGGGACTAGTATTGCGGATGAGCAGTTCTTC. Protein product: CASSLGGTSIADEQFF.

This clonotype has only a few counts. The V gene is TRBV7-2, the J gene TRBJ2-7, with TRBD2 identical over 7 bases. This CDR3 has 15 residues. The V gene's germline CDR1 is SGHTA and CDR2 FQGNSA. J lost 5 bases, V lost 3 bases, and 10 bases had no gene match. The CDR3 loop reads CASSFPPGRGDEQYF. For the CDR3, the DNA is TGTGCCAGCAGCTTCCCCCCAGGGAGGGGCGACGAGCAGTACTTC.